The 3 T cell receptor beta chains given below trace back to one sample, sequenced in a study of T-cell reconstitution after alpha-beta-depleted transplantation in children. A TCRbeta library incorporating unique molecular identifiers was prepared. TCRdb independently ran MiXCR on the PCR reads; one entry per CDR3 protein. Of under 450,000 distinct CDR3 sequences listed, around 15% are singletons. The source was PBMCs, mostly from graft donor cells, collected 360 days after TCRalphabeta/CD19-depleted stem cell transplant. The source of these receptors is a boy under three years old who had a stem cell transplant for Wiskott-Aldrich syndrome, so the T cells may come from the graft donor.

J is TRBJ1-2 and V is TRBV3-1; possibly TRBD1 for D (6 bases). The V gene's germline CDR1 is LGHDT and CDR2 YNNKEL (reference sequence). V lost 2 bases to trimming and J lost 4 bases, with 14 bases between them. This CDR3 contains 15 residues. CDR3 sequence reads: CASSQLTGFGYGYTF. The CDR3 DNA follows: TGTGCCAGCAGCCAACTCACAGGGTTCGGCTATGGCTACACCTTC.

This clonotype was found a few times. This chain joins TRBV7-2 and TRBJ2-2; D may correspond to TRBD1 or TRBD2 (5 bases each). V was shortened by 5 bases and J by 6 bases, with 16 bases between the two germline ends. Looked up from germline, CDR1 is SGHTA and CDR2 is FQGNSA. The CDR3 loop spans 15 amino acids. CDR3 sequence (DNA): TGTGCCAGCAGCCCAGGGACCTTGCGGGCCGGGGAGCTGTTTTTT. Its protein is CASSPGTLRAGELFF.

This chain connects TRBV13 to TRBJ2-7; 8 nucleotides match TRBD1. This CDR3 comprises 15 residues. CDR1 is PRHDT, CDR2 FYEKMQ, per germline (reference sequence). J lost 4 bases, V lost 8 bases, and 13 bases had no gene match. The DNA for the CDR3 is TGTGCCAGCTGCCGATTCCGGGACAGGCGGTACGAGCAGTACTTC. It specifies CASCRFRDRRYEQYF.